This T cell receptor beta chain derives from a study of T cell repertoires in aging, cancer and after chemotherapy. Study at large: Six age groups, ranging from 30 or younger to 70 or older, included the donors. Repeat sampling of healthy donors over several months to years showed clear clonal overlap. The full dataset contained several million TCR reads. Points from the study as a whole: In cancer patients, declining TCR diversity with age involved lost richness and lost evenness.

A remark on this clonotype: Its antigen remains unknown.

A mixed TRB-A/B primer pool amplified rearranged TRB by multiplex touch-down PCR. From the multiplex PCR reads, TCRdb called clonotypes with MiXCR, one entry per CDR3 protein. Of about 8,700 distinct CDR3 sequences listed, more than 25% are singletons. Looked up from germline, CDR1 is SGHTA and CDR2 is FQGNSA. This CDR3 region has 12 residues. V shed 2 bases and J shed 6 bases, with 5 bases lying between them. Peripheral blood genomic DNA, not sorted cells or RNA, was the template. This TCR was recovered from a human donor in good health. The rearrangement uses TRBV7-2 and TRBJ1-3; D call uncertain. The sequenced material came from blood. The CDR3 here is CASSLSENTIYF. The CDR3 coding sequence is TGTGCCAGCAGCTTATCCGAAAACACCATATATTTT.